Detailed here is one T cell receptor (beta chain). It lacks a known antigen. No per-base quality is available; no much larger clone lies one base away. The record originates from a study of cytomegalovirus exposure and HLA in healthy donors (dated by TCRdb to between 2016 and 2019). Concerning the study at large: In an earlier analysis of approximately 500 of the donors, 250 to 350 Gb of sequence data and 90 million to 120 million unique TCR beta sequences from about 179 million T cells were reported. To decide whether each TCR beta V gene segment behaved as functional or pseudogenic, an earlier analysis of approximately 620 of the donors relied on high-throughput TCR beta sequencing. Among the approximately 400 genotyped donors, around 81% belonged to the genetic ancestry cluster associated with self-reported Caucasian donors. In a later genetic analysis, genome-wide SNP genotypes for about 65% of the roughly 670 donors were used, and that subset was treated as a discovery cohort. The study was designed to test whether signatures of past pathogen exposure could be identified by cataloging public T cell receptors. A separate validation cohort of 100 to 150 different subjects was used in addition to the approximately 670-subject first cohort. All discovery cohort repertoires had been generated using a single sequencing platform. An early release covering roughly 580 HLA-typed donors comprised approximately 300 gigabases of sequencing data and 85 million or so unique TCR sequences. High-throughput TCR immunosequencing, statistical association of individual TCRs with disease status, and machine learning were combined to predict cytomegalovirus infection status. Donor age, sex, ethnicity and CMV serostatus were compiled alongside the repertoire data. Typing coverage differed by locus: A, B, C, DRB1 and DQB1 were typed in roughly 629-630 donors, DQA1 in 500 to 550, DPA1 in around 580, and DPB1 in around 490. Using immunosequencing, the study profiled T cell repertoires from about 620 subjects and related those repertoires to cytomegalovirus serostatus. Among 398 genotyped donors of the cohort, an average of approximately 240,000 unique TCR beta nucleotide sequences was sequenced per donor, of which 15% to 20% were non-productive. About five DR-DQ haplotypes were treated as single units for association and clustering because of strong linkage in the cohort. HLA typing included class I and class II loci at four-digit resolution. A later analysis re-examined previously published TCR beta repertoires from several hundred donors and added high-resolution HLA genotyping to investigate patterns of TCR occurrence. Rather than using new phenotypic data, the later analysis identified candidate immune exposures from TCR beta sequences and from how often those sequences occurred across donors.

Receptor libraries were prepared by the immunoSEQ multiplex PCR assay. A mixture of 60 forward primers for TCR Vbeta segments and 13 reverse primers for TCR Jbeta segments was used in the multiplex PCR. The CDR3 region of rearranged TCR beta genes was amplified from genomic DNA with a multiplex PCR assay. The Illumina HiSeq System was used to sequence the amplified TCR beta libraries as 87-base-pair reads. For the original study's pipeline: In a later analysis, tens of millions of unique TCR beta chains were counted across the roughly 670 repertoires, and around 10 million of these chains were shared by at least two donors. Raw reads were error-corrected and collapsed into unique sequences with a nearest-neighbor algorithm that merged closely related sequences to remove PCR and sequencing errors. To assign V, D and J gene segments, CDR3 sequences were aligned to IMGT reference sequences. Each retained sequence needed at least a six-nucleotide match to both a V gene segment and a J gene segment. A rearrangement counted as productive if the CDR3 had no stop codons and remained in frame with V and J, and every other rearrangement counted as non-productive. CDR3 was defined according to IMGT convention as the region running from the second conserved V-encoded cysteine to the conserved J-encoded phenylalanine. In an earlier analysis of just under 600 of the donors, sequences lacking an unambiguous match to a single V gene segment were excluded. In an earlier analysis of 450 to 750 of the donors, a V segment was called functional when productive rearrangements were above 56.7%, and segregating when the standard deviation between donors exceeded 5%. To diagnose cytomegalovirus status from the catalog of TCR beta chain sequences, a statistical classification framework was built. In a later analysis, TCR nucleotide sequences were compared against IMGT/GENE-DB human TR gene sequences so that V and J genes could be assigned. Using the TCRdist pipeline, a later analysis assigned CDR3 sequences along with most-parsimonious VDJ recombination scenarios. In a later analysis, each TCR beta chain was defined by its CDR3 amino acid sequence together with its V-gene family, and reads lacking a unique V-gene family were excluded. As a way to deal with suspected cross-contamination and a sequencing artifact, a later analysis dropped roughly 620 nucleotide sequences that were highly shared and had low generation probability. In a later analysis, a clonal expansion index for each public chain was calculated from normalized within-repertoire ranks of inferred template counts. In a later analysis, generation probabilities were computed using a VDJ recombination model fitted to out-of-frame rearrangements, and the results were checked against IGoR. In a later analysis, TCR-TCR, TCR-HLA and TCR-CMV co-occurrence was scored with hypergeometric tests, and a repertoire-size bias correction was applied to TCR pairs. False discovery rates were estimated in a later analysis by permuting HLA or CMV assignments 20 times. In a later analysis, co-occurring TCRs were grouped with DBSCAN, and TCRdist sequence similarity was added when clustering was performed within HLA-allele-positive subsets. Co-occurrence clustering excluded repertoires with fewer than 30,000 or more than 120,000 public chains, plus five with anomalous nucleotide sharing. In its TCRdb copy, this immuneACCESS table keeps in-frame sequences only and misses some clones. Where compared with another copy, unresolved V genes explain less than half of these, and the others have no known cause. D and trimming were read from the DNA, whereas the V and J calls and clone size are those reported in that table. The sample table holds 160,000 or so clones, of which around 88% were seen once. The ten largest clones capture 0.7% to 1% of the sample.

As encoded in the germline V gene, CDR1 is ENHRY while CDR2 is SYGVKD. The CDR3 measures 16 amino acids from cysteine to phenylalanine. The retained sequence is limited to the CDR3, 48 bases, with the frame set at the first base. At the junction V is shortened by 3 bases and J by 7 bases, with 18 bases in between. In total, 666 healthy bone marrow donors made up the cohort. At the time of sampling, all cohort members were nominally healthy, though unrecorded immune exposures were likely present. The donor was CMV seronegative and belonged to the group of approximately 320 seronegative cohort members. A peripheral blood sample was provided by each donor, and peripheral blood mononuclear cells were used for TCR beta sequencing. Genomic DNA was extracted from the blood cell samples with the Qiagen DNeasy Blood Extraction Kit. What the authors observed across the whole study: Assigning TCR associations to individual alleles was difficult when HLA alleles, especially DR and DQ, strongly co-occurred. Because some donors lacked HLA typing at each locus, the association tests relied only on the typed subset. Roughly uniform sequencing depth across donors was assumed in presence/absence analyses, although this assumption may not hold. A total of 164 TCR beta chains were listed by the study as associated with cytomegalovirus. A further reported finding was that TCR beta sequences accurately predicted the HLA-A and HLA-B alleles for most subjects in the first cohort. In an earlier analysis of fewer than 750 of the donors, most TCR beta V segments were observed in productive rearrangements about 90% or about 30% of the time, broadly matching IMGT annotations. Linkage disequilibrium might explain the correlated functional status among segregating V segments, but an unknown experimental factor could not be excluded. For the cohort, immune exposure information was limited to CMV serostatus. A few of the identified cytomegalovirus-associated TCR beta chains were confirmed in vitro to be specific for cytomegalovirus antigens. According to a later analysis, parvovirus B19, influenza, CMV and Epstein-Barr virus appeared linked to several top co-occurrence clusters. Cytomegalovirus status was reported to be diagnosed by the classifier with high specificity and sensitivity in both the original and validation cohorts. According to a later genetic analysis, donors in an Asian-associated ancestry cluster had fewer N-insertions in productive TCRs than the approximately 670-donor mean. The sequencing pipeline was judged likely to have produced a cluster of highly shared sequence variants as a technical artifact. Because counts were too low, roughly 16 rarely observed V segments, including chromosome 9 orphons, were left out of the earlier analysis of some 640 of the donors. According to a later analysis, TCR association rates differed among HLA loci, with DRB1 alleles showing the most associated TCRs and HLA-C alleles showing the fewest. In a later analysis, over 15,000 TCR beta sequences were associated with specific HLA alleles at a false discovery rate of 0.05. In a later analysis, HLA-associated TCR beta chains showed more clonal expansion and lower generation probabilities than non-associated chains that were equally common. Some IMGT-functional V segments, including TRBV6-2 and TRBV6-3, could not be distinguished by the 87-base-pair reads and were therefore excluded. Most TCR sequences were seen in very few donors, while some public TCRs were found in many individuals. A later analysis found that most CMV-associated TCR beta chains appeared HLA-restricted, with HLA associations seemingly driven largely by CMV exposure. It was suggested by the authors that the approach could potentially be generalized to other disease states and immunological phenotypes. In this cohort, only TCR beta chains were sequenced, and detectable features were limited by the absence of alpha or paired-chain data. An association between a missense DCLRE1C variant and V-gene and J-gene trimming of TCR beta chains was found in a later genetic analysis and replicated in an independent cohort.

The sequence was collected from a woman in her thirties in good health and CMV-seronegative. The sample was PBMCs. In this chain, TRBV10-3 is recombined with TRBJ1-4; the D gene is perhaps TRBD1, on 6 matching bases. The CDR3: CAISEGLQRGGEKLFF. The sequenced DNA: TGTGCCATCAGTGAAGGCCTACAGAGAGGGGGTGAAAAACTGTTTTTT.